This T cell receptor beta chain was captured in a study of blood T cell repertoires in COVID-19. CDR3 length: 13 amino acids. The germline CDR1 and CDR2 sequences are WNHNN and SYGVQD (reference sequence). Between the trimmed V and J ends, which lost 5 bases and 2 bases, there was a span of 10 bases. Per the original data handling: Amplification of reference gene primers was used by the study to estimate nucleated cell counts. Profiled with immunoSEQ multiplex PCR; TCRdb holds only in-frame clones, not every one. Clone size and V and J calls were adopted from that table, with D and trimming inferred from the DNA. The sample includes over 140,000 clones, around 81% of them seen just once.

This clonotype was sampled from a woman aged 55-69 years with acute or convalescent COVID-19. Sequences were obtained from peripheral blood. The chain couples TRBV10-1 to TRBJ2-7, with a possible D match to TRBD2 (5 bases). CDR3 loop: CASSRGGAYEQYF. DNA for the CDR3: TGCGCCAGCAGTCGAGGAGGTGCCTACGAGCAGTACTTC.